The 2 T cell receptor beta chains given below trace back to one sample, sequenced in a study of T cell responses to AZD1222 COVID-19 vaccine. Repertoires were generated with immunoSEQ multiplex PCR, while TCRdb's copy carries only in-frame clones and drops some. The sample shows about 88,000 clones, roughly 89% of them seen only once. This sample comprised peripheral blood, obtained on day 0 of AZD1222 vaccination. Every receptor here comes from an adult in good health.

The rearrangement joins TRBV19 to TRBJ2-1, with a tentative D call TRBD2 (6 bases). CDR3 length: 15 amino acids. Germline lookup yields CDR1 LNHDA and CDR2 SQIVND (reference sequence). V was cut by 3 bases and J by 0 bases, with 9 bases left in between. The CDR3, as DNA: TGTGCCAGTAGTATCGCGGGGAGCTCCTACAATGAGCAGTTCTTC. Amino acid sequence: CASSIAGSSYNEQFF.

V usage is TRBV27 and J usage is TRBJ2-6; tentatively, D is TRBD1 (6 bases). The CDR3 sequence is 16 residues long. CDR1 MNHEY and CDR2 SMNVEV come from the germline V gene (reference sequence). The V gene lost 5 bases and the J gene lost 4 bases, with 15 bases spanning the gap. Written as DNA, the CDR3 is TGTGCCAGCAGTATACAGGGTACTCTGGGGGCCAACGTCCTGACTTTC. Protein product: CASSIQGTLGANVLTF.